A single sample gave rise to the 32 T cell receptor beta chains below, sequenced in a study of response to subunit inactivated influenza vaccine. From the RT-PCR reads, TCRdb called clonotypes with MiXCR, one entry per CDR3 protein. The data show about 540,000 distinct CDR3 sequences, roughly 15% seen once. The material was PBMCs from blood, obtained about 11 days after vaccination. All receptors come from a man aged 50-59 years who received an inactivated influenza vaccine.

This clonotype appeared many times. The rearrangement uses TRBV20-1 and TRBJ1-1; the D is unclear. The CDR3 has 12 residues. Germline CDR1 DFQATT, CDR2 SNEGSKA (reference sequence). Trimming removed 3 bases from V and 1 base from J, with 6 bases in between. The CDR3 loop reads CSARRQNTEAFF. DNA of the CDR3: TGCAGTGCTAGGAGACAGAACACTGAAGCTTTCTTT.

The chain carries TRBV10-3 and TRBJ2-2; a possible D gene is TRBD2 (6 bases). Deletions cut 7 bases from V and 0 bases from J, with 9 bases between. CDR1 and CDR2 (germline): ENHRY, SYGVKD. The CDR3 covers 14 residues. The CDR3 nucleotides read TGTGCCATCACGCGGGACGCGAACACCGGGGAGCTGTTTTTT. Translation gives CAITRDANTGELFF.

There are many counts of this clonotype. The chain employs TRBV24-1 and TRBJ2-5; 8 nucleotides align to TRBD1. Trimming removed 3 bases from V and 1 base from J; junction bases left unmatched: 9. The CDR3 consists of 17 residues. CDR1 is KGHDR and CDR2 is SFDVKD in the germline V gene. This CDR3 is CATSDPETGATQETQYF. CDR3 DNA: TGTGCCACCAGTGATCCCGAGACAGGGGCTACCCAAGAGACCCAGTACTTC.

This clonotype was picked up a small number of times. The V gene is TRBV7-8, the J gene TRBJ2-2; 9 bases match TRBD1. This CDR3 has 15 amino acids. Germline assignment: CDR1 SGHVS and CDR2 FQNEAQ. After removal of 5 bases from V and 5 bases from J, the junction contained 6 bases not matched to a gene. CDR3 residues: CASSPWTGATGELFF. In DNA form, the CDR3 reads TGTGCCAGCAGCCCTTGGACAGGGGCTACCGGGGAGCTGTTTTTT.

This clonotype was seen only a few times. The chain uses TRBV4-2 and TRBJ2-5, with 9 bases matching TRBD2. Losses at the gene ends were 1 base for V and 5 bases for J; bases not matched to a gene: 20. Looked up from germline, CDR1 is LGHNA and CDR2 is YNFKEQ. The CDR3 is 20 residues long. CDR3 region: CASSQASGLGRGRAGETQYF. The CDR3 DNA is TGTGCCAGCAGCCAAGCGAGCGGACTAGGGCGCGGGAGGGCCGGGGAGACCCAGTACTTC.

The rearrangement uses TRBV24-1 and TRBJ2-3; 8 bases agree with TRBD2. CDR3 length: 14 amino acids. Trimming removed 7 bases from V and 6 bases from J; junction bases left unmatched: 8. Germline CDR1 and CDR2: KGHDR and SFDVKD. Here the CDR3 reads CATRGSGAFDTQYF. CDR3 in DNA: TGTGCCACCAGGGGTAGCGGGGCCTTCGATACGCAGTATTTT.

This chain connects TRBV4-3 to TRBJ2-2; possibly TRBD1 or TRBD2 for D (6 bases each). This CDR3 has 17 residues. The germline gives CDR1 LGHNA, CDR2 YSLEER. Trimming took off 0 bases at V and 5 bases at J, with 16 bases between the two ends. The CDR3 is CASSQDIRGALTGELFF. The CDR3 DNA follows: TGCGCCAGCAGCCAAGATATTAGGGGGGCGCTTACCGGGGAGCTGTTTTTT.

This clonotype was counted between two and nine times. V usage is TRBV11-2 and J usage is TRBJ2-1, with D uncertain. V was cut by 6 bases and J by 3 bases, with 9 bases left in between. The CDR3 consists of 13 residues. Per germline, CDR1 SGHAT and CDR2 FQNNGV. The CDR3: CASRNLRYNEQFF. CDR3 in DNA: TGTGCCAGCAGAAACCTGCGCTACAATGAGCAGTTCTTC.

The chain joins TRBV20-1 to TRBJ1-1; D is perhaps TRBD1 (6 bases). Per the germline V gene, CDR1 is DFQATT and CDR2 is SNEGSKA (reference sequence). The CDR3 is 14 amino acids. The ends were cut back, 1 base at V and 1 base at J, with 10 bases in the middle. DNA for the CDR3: TGCAGTGCTAGAGTGGGGGCGGGGAACACTGAAGCTTTCTTT. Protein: CSARVGAGNTEAFF.

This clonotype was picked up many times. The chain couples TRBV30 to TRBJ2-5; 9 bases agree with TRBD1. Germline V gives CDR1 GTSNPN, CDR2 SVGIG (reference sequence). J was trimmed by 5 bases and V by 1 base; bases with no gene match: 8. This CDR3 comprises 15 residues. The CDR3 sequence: CAWSAGTGSRETQYF. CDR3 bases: TGTGCCTGGAGTGCAGGGACAGGGTCGCGTGAGACCCAGTACTTC.

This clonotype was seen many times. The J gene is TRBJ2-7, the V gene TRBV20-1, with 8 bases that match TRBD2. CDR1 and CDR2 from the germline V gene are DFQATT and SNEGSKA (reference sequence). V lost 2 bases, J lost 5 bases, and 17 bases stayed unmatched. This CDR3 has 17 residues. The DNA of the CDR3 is TGCAGTGCTAGACAATACCGGATAGCGGGAAGGATAGACGAGCAGTACTTC. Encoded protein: CSARQYRIAGRIDEQYF.

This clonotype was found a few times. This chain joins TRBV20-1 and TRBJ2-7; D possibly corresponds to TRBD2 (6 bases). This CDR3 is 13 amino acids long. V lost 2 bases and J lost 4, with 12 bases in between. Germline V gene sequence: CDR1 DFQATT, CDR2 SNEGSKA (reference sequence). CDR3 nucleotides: TGCAGTGCTAGACCCGGGAGAGAATACGAGCAGTACTTC. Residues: CSARPGREYEQYF.

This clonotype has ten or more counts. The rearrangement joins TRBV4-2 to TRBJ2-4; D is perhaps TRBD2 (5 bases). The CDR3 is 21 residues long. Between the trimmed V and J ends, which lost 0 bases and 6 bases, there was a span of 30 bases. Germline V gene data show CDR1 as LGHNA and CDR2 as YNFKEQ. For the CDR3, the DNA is TGTGCCAGCAGCCAAGATCTATATGAGCAGGAGGATAGCAGGATTGGAAACATTCAGTACTTC. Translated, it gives CASSQDLYEQEDSRIGNIQYF.

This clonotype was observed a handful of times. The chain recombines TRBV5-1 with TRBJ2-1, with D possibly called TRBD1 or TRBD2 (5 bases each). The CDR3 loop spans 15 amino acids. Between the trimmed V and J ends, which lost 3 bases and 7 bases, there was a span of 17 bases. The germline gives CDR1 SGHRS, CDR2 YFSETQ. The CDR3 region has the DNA TGCGCCAGCAGCTCGCACGGGGCCGGCGGGAATGAGCAGTTCTTC. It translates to CASSSHGAGGNEQFF.

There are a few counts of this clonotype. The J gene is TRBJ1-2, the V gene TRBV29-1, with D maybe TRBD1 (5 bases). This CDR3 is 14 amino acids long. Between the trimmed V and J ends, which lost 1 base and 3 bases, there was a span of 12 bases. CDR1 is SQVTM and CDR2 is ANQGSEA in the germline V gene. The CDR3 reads CSVEGVQGDYGYTF. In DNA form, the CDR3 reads TGCAGCGTTGAAGGAGTTCAGGGAGACTATGGCTACACCTTC.

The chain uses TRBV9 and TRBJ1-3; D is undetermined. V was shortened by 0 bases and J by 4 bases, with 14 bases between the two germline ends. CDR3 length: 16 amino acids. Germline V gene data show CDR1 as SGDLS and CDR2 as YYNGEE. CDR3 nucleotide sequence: TGTGCCAGCAGCGTAGCGCCGACTGGGTCCGGAAACACCATATATTTT. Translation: CASSVAPTGSGNTIYF. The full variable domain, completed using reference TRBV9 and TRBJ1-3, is DSGVTQTPKHLITATGQRVTLRCSPRSGDLSVYWYQQSLDQGLQFLIQYYNGEERAKGNILERFSAQQFPDLHSELNLSSLELGDSALYFCASSVAPTGSGNTIYFGEGSWLTVV.

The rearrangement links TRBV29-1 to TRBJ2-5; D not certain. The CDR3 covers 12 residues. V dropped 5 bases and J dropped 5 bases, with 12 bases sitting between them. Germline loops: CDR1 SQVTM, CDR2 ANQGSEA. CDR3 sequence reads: CSVLTPAETQYF. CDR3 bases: TGCAGCGTTTTAACCCCGGCGGAGACCCAGTACTTC. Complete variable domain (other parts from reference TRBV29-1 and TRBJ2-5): SAVISQKPSRDICQRGTSLTIQCQVDSQVTMMFWYRQQPGQSLTLIATANQGSEATYESGFVIDKFPISRPNLTFSTLTVSNMSPEDSSIYLCSVLTPAETQYFGPGTRLLVL.

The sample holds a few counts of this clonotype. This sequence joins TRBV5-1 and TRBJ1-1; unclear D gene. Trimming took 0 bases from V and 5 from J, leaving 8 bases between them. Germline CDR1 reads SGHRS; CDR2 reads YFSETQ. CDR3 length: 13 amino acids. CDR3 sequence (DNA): TGCGCCAGCAGCTTGGGCGAATGGACTGAAGCTTTCTTT. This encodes CASSLGEWTEAFF.

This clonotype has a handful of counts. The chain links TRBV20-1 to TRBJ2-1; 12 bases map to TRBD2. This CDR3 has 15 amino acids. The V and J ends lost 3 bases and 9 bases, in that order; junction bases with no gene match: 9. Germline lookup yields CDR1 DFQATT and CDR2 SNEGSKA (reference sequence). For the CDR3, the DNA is TGCAGTGCTAGTAGCCTAGCGGGAGGGCCAAGTGAGCAGTTCTTC. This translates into CSASSLAGGPSEQFF.

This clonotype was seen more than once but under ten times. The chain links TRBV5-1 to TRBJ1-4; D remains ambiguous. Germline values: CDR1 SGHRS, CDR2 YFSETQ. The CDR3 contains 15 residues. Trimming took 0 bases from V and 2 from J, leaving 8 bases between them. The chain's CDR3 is CASSLGLSTNEKLFF. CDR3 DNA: TGCGCCAGCAGCTTGGGGCTCTCGACTAATGAAAAACTGTTTTTT.

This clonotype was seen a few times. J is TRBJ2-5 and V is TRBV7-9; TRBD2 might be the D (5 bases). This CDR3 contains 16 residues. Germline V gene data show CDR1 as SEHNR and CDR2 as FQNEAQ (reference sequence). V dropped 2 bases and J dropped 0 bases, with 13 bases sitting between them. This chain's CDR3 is CASSLRTGKYQETQYF. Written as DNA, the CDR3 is TGTGCCAGCAGCTTACGTACGGGGAAGTACCAAGAGACCCAGTACTTC.

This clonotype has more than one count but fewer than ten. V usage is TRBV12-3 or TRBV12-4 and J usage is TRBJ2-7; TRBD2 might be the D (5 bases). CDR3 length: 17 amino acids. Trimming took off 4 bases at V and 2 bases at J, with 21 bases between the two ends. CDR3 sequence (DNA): TGTGCCAGCAGTTACGGGATGTGGCGGACCGCCCCCTACGAGCAGTACTTC. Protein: CASSYGMWRTAPYEQYF.

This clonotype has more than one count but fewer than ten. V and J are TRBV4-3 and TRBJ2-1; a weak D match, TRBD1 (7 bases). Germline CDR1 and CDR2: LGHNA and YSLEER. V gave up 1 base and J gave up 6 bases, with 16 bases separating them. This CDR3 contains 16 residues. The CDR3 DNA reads TGCGCCAGCAGCCAAGGTGTCTACCAGGGGGGCAATGAGCAGTTCTTC. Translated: CASSQGVYQGGNEQFF.

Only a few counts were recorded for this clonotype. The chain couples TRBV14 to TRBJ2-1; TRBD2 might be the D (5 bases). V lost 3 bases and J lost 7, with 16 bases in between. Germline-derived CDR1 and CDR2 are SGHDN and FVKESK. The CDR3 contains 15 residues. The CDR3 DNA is TGTGCCAGCAGCCATTTTGGCCATAGCGCTAATGAGCAGTTCTTC. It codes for CASSHFGHSANEQFF.

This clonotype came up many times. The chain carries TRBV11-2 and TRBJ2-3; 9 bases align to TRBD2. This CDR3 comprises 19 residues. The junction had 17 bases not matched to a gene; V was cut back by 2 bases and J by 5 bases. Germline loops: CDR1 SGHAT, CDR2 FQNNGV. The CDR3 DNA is TGTGCCAGCAGCTTAAGTGTAGGCCTTAGCGGGGGAAAGGTAGATACGCAGTATTTT. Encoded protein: CASSLSVGLSGGKVDTQYF.

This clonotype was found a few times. The CDR3 protein is CASSSASVTYEQYF. DNA of the CDR3: TGCGCCAGCAGCTCAGCCTCTGTTACCTACGAGCAGTACTTC. V usage is TRBV5-1 and J usage is TRBJ2-7; D not certain. In germline, CDR1 is SGHRS, CDR2 YFSETQ. The CDR3 has 14 residues. The V end was cut by 3 bases, the J end by 2 bases, with 12 bases between. The variable domain in full, with the rest retrieved from reference TRBV5-1 and TRBJ2-7, is KAGVTQTPRYLIKTRGQQVTLSCSPISGHRSVSWYQQTPGQGLQFLFEYFSETQRNKGNFPGRFSGRQFSNSRSEMNVSTLELGDSALYLCASSSASVTYEQYFGPGTRLTVT.

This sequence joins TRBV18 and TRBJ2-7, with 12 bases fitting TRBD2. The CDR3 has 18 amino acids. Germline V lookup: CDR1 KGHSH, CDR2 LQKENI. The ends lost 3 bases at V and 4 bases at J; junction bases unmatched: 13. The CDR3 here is CASSPPASGRALGYEQYF. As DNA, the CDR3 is TGTGCCAGCTCACCCCCGGCTAGCGGGAGGGCCTTAGGATACGAGCAGTACTTC.

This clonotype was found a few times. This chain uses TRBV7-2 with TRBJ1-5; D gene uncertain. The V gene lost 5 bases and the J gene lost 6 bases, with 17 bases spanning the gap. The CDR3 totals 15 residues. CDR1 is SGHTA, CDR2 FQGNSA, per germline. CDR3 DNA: TGTGCCAGCAGCCCCATTTTGGCAGGTGGTCAGCCCCAGCATTTT. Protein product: CASSPILAGGQPQHF.

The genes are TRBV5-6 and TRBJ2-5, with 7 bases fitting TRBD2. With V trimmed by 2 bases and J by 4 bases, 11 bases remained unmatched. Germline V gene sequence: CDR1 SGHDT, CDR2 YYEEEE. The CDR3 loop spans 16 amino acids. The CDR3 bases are TGTGCCAGCAGCTTTATGGTAGGGAGGGCCGTAGAGACCCAGTACTTC. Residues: CASSFMVGRAVETQYF.

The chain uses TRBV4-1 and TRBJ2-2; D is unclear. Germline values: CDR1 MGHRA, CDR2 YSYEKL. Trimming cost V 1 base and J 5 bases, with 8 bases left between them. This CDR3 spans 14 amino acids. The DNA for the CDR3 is TGCGCCAGCAGCCAAGTAATGAAAACCGGGGAGCTGTTTTTT. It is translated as CASSQVMKTGELFF.

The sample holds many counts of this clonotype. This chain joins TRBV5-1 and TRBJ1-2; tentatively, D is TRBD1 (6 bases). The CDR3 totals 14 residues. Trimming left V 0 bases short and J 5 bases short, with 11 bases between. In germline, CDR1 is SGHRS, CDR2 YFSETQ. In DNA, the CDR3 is TGCGCCAGCAGCTTGGCCGAGGGGGGGTATGGCTACACCTTC. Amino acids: CASSLAEGGYGYTF.

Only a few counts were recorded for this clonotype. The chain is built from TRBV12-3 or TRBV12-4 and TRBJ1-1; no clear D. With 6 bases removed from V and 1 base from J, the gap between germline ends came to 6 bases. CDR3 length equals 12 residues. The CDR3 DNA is TGTGCCAGCAGCTATTGGAACACTGAAGCTTTCTTT. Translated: CASSYWNTEAFF.